The rows below give T cell receptor beta chains drawn from one sample of a study of blood T cells in healthy people across ages. Using its own MiXCR run on the 5' RACE reads, TCRdb lists one record per CDR3 protein. This sample has under 1,100,000 distinct CDR3 sequences, with approximately 25% found just once. These records were also assigned to another study, of T cells of mothers and their children.

Sequenced sample: blood. The receptors here all came from a girl aged 2 to 10 in good health. CDR3s include the opening cysteine and the closing phenylalanine or tryptophan. Fields, in order: clone size, V gene, J gene, D gene, CDR3 protein, CDR3 DNA. A D gene is named only where the DNA matches it firmly. Size values are once, few and many counts, or a class for expanded clones, and some rows have none.

few,TRBV20-1,TRBJ1-2,NA,CSARAWDKSPSISAF,TGCAGTGCTAGGGCCTGGGACAAGTCGCCGAGTATTAGCGCCTTC
NA,TRBV2,TRBJ1-2,TRBD1,CASRTGAGGYTF,TGTGCCAGCAGGACAGGGGCTGGCGGCTACACCTTC
few,TRBV3-1,TRBJ2-1,NA,CASSHFDHPGHEQFF,TGTGCCAGCAGCCATTTTGACCACCCCGGGCATGAGCAGTTCTTC
NA,TRBV4-3,TRBJ2-2,NA,CASSEASRTGTGELFF,TGCGCCAGCAGCGAAGCGAGTAGGACGGGGACCGGGGAGCTGTTTTTT
few,TRBV6-2/TRBV6-3,TRBJ2-1,NA,CASGGTDYNEQFF,TGTGCCAGCGGCGGGACAGACTACAATGAGCAGTTCTTC
few,TRBV7-9,TRBJ2-5,TRBD1,CASREQGETQYF,TGTGCCAGCAGGGAACAGGGGGAGACCCAGTACTTC
few,TRBV29-1,TRBJ1-2,TRBD1,CSVPNEDRGYGYTF,TGCAGCGTCCCAAATGAGGACAGGGGCTATGGCTACACCTTC
NA,TRBV11-2,TRBJ1-5,NA,CASSLLARGRNQPQHF,TGTGCCAGCAGCTTACTAGCCCGGGGAAGAAATCAGCCCCAGCATTTT
NA,TRBV7-9,TRBJ1-4,NA,CASSPGERTEKLFF,TGTGCCAGCAGCCCAGGGGAGAGAACCGAAAAACTGTTTTTT
NA,TRBV6-6,TRBJ2-1,NA,CASKVSSYNEQFF,TGTGCCAGCAAGGTTTCCTCCTACAATGAGCAGTTCTTC